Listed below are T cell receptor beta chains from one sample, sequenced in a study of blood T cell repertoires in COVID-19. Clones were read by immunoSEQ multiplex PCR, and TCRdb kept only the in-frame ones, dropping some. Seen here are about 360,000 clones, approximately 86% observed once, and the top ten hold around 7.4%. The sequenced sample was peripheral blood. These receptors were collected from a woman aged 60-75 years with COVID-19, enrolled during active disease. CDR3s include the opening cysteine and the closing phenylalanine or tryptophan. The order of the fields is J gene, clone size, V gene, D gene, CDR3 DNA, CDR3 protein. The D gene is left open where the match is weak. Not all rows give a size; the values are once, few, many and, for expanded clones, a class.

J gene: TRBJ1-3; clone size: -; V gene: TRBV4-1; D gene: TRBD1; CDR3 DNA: TGCGCCAGCAGCCAGGGGACAGTCTCTGGAAACACCATATATTTT; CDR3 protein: CASSQGTVSGNTIYF
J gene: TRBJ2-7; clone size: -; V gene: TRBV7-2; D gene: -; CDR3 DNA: TGTGCCAGCAGCTTAAGCCCAAAGGGCGGGACAGTGTCCTACGAGCAGTACTTC; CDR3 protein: CASSLSPKGGTVSYEQYF
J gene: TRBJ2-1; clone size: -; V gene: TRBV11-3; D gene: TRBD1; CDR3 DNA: TGTGCCAGCAGCTTGGGACAGGGGCCTTGGAATGAGCAGTTCTTC; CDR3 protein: CASSLGQGPWNEQFF
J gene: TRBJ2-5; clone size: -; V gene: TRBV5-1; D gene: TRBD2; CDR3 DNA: TGCGCCAGCAGCTCCCTTACTAGCGGAGAGACCCAGTACTTC; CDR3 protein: CASSSLTSGETQYF
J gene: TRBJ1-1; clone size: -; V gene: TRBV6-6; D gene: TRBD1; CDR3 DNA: TGTGCCAGCAGTCGCAGAGGAACAGGGGAATGGGCTAAAAGAACTGAAGCTTTCTTT; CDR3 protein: CASSRRGTGEWAKRTEAFF
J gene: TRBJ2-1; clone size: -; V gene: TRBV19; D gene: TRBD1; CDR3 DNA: TGTGCCAGTACTTCAGGACAGGGGGTTAAAAATGAGCAGTTCTTC; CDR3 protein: CASTSGQGVKNEQFF
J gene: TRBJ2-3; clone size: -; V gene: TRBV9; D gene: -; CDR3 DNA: TGTGCCAGCACCTTAGGGCCGCACAGGGATAATAAGAAAGATACGCAGTATTTT; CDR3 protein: CASTLGPHRDNKKDTQYF
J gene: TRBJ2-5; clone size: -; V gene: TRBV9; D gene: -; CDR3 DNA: TGTGCCAGCAGCGTAGCTGCTGGGGCCCAAGAGACCCAGTACTTC; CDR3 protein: CASSVAAGAQETQYF
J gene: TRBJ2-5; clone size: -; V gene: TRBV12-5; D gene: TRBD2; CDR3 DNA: TGTGCTAGTGGTTTGCCGGGACTAGCGGGGGGAAGAGAGACCCAGTACTTC; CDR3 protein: CASGLPGLAGGRETQYF
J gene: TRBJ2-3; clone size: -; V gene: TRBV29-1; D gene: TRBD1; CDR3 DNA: TGCAGCGCTGCACAGGGGTCGAGGACAGATACGCAGTATTTT; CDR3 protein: CSAAQGSRTDTQYF
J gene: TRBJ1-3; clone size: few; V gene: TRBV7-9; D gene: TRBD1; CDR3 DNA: TGTGCCAGCAGCCCTGGACAGGGGTTTAACACCATATATTTT; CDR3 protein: CASSPGQGFNTIYF
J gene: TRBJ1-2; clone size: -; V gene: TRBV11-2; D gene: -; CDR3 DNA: TGTGCCAGCAGCCCATACAGGCAGGCCTATGGCTACACCTTC; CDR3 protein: CASSPYRQAYGYTF
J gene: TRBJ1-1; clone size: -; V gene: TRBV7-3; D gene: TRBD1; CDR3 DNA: TGTGCCAGCAGCTTAGACAGGGGGAACACTGAAGCTTTCTTT; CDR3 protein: CASSLDRGNTEAFF
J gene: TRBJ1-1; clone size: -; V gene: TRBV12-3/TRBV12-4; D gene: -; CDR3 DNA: TGTGCCAGCAGTTTATTCGACACTGAAGCTTTCTTT; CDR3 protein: CASSLFDTEAFF
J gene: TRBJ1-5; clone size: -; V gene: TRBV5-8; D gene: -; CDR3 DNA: TGTGCCAGCAGCTTACGGGACTCCTATCAGCCCCAGCATTTT; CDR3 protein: CASSLRDSYQPQHF
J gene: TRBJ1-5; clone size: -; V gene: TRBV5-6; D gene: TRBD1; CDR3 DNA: TGTGCCAGCAGCCCGGACAGGGAGCGCAATCAGCCCCAGCATTTT; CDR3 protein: CASSPDRERNQPQHF
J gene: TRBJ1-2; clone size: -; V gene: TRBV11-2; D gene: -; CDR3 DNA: TGTGCCAGCAGCTTCAACAGGGATGGCTACACCTTC; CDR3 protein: CASSFNRDGYTF
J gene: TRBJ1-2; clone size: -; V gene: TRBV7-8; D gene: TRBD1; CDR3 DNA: TGTGCCAGCAGCTCCCAGGGACAGGCCTACTATGGCTACACCTTC; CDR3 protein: CASSSQGQAYYGYTF
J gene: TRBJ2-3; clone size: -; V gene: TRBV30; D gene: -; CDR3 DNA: TGTGCCTGGAGTGGCGGACTACCCGGGACGGATACGCAGTATTTT; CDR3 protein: CAWSGGLPGTDTQYF
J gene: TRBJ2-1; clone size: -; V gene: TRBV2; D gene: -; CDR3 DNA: TGTGCCAGCAGTGAGGCCGGGAATGAGCAGTTCTTC; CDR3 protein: CASSEAGNEQFF
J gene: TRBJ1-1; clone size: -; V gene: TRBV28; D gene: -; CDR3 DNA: TGTGCCAGCAGTTTATTAAGGGGATGGACTGAAGCTTTCTTT; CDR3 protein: CASSLLRGWTEAFF
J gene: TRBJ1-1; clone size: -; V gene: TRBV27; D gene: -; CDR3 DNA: TGTGCCAGCAGTGCCTCGTACTCTGAAGCTTTCTTT; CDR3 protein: CASSASYSEAFF
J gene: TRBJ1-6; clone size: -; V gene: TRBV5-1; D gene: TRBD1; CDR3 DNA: TGCGCCAGCAGCTTGTCCGCTCGGTACAGGGTGGGACAGGATAATTCACCCCTCCACTTT; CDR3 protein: CASSLSARYRVGQDNSPLHF
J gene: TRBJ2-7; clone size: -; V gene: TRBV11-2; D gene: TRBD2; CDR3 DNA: TGTGCCAGCAGCTTATCCACTAGCGGGTATGAGGAGCAGTACTTC; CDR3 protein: CASSLSTSGYEEQYF
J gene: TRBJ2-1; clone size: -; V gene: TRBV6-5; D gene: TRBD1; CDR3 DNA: TGTGCCAGCATCTCAACGGGACAGGGCGAGCAGTTCTTC; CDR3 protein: CASISTGQGEQFF
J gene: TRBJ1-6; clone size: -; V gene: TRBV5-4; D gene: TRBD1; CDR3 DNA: TGTGCCAGCAGCCCGGTCCAGGGGGCCTATAATTCACCCCTCCACTTT; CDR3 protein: CASSPVQGAYNSPLHF
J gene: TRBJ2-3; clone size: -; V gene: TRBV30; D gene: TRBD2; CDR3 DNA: TGTGCCTGGAGTGTCGGAACTAGCGGGGGCCCAAGCACAGATACGCAGTATTTT; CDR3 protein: CAWSVGTSGGPSTDTQYF
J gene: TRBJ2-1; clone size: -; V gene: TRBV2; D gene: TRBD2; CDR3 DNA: TGTGCCAGCAAATATGGGGGATCTAGCGGGGTAGGGAATGAGCAGTTCTTC; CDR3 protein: CASKYGGSSGVGNEQFF
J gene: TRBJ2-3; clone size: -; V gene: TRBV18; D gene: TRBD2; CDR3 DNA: TGTGCCAGCTCACCCCTAGCGGGGGCAGATACGCAGTATTTT; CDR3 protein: CASSPLAGADTQYF